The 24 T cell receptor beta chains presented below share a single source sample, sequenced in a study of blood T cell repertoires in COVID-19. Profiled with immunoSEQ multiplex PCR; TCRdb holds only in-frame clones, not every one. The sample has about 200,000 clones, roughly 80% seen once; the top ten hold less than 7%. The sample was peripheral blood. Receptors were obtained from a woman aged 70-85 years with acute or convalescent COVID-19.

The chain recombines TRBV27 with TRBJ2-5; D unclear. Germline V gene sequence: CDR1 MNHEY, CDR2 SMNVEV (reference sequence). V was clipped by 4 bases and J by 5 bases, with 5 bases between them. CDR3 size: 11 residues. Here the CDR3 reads CASSWRETQYF. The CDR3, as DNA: TGTGCCAGCAGTTGGCGGGAGACCCAGTACTTC.

The CDR3 reads CASSINTGELFF. DNA of the CDR3: TGTGCCAGCAGTATTAACACCGGGGAGCTGTTTTTT. The genes are TRBV7-3 and TRBJ2-2; D gene ambiguous. The V gene lost 6 bases and the J gene lost 2 bases, with 4 bases spanning the gap. Germline V gene lookup returns CDR1 SGHTA and CDR2 FQGTGA. The CDR3 is made up of 12 amino acids.

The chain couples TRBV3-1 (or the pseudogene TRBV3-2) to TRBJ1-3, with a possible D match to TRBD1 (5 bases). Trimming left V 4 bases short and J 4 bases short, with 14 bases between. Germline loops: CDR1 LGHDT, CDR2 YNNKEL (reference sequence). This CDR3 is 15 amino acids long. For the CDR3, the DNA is TGTGCCAGCAGCCCACTAGGGGAGGTGGGAAACACCATATATTTT. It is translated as CASSPLGEVGNTIYF.

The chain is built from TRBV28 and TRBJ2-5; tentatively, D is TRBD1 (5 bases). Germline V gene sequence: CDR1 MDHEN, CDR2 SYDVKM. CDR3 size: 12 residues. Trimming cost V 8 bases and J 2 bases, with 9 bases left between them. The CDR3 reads CASGALQETQYF. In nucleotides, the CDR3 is TGTGCCAGCGGGGCGTTGCAAGAGACCCAGTACTTC.

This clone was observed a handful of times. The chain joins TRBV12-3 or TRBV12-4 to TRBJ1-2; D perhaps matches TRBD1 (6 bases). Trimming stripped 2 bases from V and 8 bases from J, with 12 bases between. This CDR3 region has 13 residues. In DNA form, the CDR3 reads TGTGCCAGCAGTTTACGGGGGGCTGAAGGCTACACCTTC. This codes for CASSLRGAEGYTF.

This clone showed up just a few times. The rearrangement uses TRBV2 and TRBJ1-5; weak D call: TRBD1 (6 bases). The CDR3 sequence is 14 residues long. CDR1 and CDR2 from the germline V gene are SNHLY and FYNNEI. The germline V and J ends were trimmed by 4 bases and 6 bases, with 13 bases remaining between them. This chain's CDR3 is CASSGQGNTQPQHF. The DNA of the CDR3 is TGTGCCAGCAGTGGCCAGGGGAATACTCAGCCCCAGCATTTT.

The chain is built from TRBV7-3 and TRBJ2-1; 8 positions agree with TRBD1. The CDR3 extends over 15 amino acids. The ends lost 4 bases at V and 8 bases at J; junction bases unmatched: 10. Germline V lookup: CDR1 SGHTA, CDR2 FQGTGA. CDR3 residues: CASSSTGTGFDEQFF. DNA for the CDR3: TGTGCCAGCAGCTCGACCGGGACAGGTTTCGATGAGCAGTTCTTC.

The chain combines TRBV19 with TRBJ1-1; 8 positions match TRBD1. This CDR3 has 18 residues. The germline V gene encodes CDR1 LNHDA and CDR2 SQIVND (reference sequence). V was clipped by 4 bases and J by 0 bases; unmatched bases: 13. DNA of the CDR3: TGTGCCAGTAGTAACCCAGACAGGGGCCGTGGGGTGAACACTGAAGCTTTCTTT. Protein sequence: CASSNPDRGRGVNTEAFF.

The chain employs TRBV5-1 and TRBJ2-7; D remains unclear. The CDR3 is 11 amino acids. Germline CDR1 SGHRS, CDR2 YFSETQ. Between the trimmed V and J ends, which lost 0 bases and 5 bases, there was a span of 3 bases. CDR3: CASSLVDEQYF. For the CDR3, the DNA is TGCGCCAGCAGCTTGGTCGACGAGCAGTACTTC.

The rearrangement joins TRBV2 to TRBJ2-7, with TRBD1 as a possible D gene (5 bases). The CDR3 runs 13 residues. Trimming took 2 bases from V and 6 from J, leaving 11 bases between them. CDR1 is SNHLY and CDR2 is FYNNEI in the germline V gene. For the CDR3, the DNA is TGTGCCAGCAGTGAACAGGGCCTCGGCGAGCAGTACTTC. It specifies CASSEQGLGEQYF.

CDR3 DNA: TGTGCCAGCAGTCCGTCTCCGGGACTAGCGTTGACCGGGGAGCTGTTTTTT. Its translation is CASSPSPGLALTGELFF. This chain uses TRBV6-6 with TRBJ2-2, with TRBD2 identical over 10 bases. The CDR3 contains 17 residues. Losses at the gene ends were 5 bases for V and 5 bases for J; bases not matched to a gene: 11. Germline V CDR1 and CDR2: MNHNY, SVGAGI (reference sequence).

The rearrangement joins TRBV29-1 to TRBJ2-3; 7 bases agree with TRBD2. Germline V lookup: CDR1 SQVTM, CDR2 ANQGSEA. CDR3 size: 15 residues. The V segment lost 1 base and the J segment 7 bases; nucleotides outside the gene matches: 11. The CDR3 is CSVEGQPGGLYTQYF. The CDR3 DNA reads TGCAGCGTTGAAGGTCAGCCGGGAGGCCTCTATACGCAGTATTTT.

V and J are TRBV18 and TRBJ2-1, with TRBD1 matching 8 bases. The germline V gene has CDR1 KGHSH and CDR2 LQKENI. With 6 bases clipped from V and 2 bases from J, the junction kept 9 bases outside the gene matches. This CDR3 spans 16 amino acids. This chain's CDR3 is CASSPQGQEAYNEQFF. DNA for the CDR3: TGTGCCAGCTCCCCGCAGGGACAGGAGGCCTACAATGAGCAGTTCTTC. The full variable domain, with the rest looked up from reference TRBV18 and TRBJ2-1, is NAGVMQNPRHLVRRRGQEARLRCSPMKGHSHVYWYRQLPEEGLKFMVYLQKENIIDESGMPKERFSAEFPKEGPSILRIQQVVRGDSAAYFCASSPQGQEAYNEQFFGPGTRLTVL.

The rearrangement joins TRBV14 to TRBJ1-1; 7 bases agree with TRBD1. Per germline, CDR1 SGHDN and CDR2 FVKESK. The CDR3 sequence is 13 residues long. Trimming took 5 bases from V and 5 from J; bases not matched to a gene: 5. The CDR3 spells CASSEQTGTEAFF. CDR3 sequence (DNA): TGTGCCAGCAGCGAACAGACAGGGACTGAAGCTTTCTTT.

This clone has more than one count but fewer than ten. DNA of the CDR3: TGCGCCAGCAGCAATAGCGGGAGAGGAGAGACCCAGTACTTC. Protein product: CASSNSGRGETQYF. The chain uses TRBV10-2 and TRBJ2-5; 9 bases align to TRBD2. The CDR3 covers 14 residues. From germline, CDR1 is WSHSY and CDR2 SAAADI. V gave up 6 bases and J gave up 4 bases; unmatched junction bases: 6.

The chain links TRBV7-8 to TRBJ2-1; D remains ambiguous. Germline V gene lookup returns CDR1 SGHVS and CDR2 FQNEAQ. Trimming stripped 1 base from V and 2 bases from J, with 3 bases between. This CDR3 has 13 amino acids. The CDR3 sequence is CASSLGAYNEQFF. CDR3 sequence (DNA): TGTGCCAGCAGCTTAGGAGCCTACAATGAGCAGTTCTTC.

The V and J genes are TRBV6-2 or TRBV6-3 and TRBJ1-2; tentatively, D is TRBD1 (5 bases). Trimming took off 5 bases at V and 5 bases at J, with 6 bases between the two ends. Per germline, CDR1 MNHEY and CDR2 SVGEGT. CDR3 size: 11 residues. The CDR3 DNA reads TGTGCCAGCAGTGACAGATATGGCTACACCTTC. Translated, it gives CASSDRYGYTF.

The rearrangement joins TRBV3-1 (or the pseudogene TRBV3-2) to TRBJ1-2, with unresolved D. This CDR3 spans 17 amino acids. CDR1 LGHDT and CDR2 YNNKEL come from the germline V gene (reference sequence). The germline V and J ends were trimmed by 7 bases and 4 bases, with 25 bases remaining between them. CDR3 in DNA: TGTGCCAGCACCTCATCTGAGGGAGCCAACCCATCCTATGGCTACACCTTC. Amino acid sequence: CASTSSEGANPSYGYTF.

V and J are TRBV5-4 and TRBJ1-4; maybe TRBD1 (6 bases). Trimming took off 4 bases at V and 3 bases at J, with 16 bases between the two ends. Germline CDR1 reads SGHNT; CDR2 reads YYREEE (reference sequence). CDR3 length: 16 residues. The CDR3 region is CASSRMGAGSNEKLFF. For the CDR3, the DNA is TGTGCCAGCAGCCGCATGGGGGCAGGGTCTAATGAAAAACTGTTTTTT.

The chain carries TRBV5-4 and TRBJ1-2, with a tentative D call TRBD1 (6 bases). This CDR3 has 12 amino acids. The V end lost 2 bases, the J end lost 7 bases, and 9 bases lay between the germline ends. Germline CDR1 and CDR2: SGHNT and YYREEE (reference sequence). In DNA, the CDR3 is TGTGCCAGCAGCTTCGGGACAACTGGCTACACCTTC. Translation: CASSFGTTGYTF.

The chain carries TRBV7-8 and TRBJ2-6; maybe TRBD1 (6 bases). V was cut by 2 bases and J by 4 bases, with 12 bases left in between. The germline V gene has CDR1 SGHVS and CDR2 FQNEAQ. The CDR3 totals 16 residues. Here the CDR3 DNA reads TGTGCCAGCAGCTTACTAAACCAGGGGGGGGCCAACGTCCTGACTTTC. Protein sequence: CASSLLNQGGANVLTF.

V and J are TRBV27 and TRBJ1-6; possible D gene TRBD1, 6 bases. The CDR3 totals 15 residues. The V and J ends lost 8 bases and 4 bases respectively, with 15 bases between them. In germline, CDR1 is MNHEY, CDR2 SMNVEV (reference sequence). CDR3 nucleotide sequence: TGTGCCAGCCGCGCGGGGGGCGGGTATAATTCACCCCTCCACTTT. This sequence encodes CASRAGGGYNSPLHF.

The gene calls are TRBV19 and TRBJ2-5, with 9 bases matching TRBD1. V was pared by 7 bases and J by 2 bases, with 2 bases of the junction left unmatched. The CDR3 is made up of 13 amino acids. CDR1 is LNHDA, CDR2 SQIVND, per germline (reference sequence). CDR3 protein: CASKGTGQETQYF. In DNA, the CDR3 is TGTGCCAGTAAGGGGACAGGGCAAGAGACCCAGTACTTC.

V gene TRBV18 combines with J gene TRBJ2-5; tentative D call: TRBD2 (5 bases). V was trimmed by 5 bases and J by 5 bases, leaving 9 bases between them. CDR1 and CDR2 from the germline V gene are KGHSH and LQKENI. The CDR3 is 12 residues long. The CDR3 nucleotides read TGTGCCAGCTCAGAGGGCTGGGAGACCCAGTACTTC. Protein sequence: CASSEGWETQYF.